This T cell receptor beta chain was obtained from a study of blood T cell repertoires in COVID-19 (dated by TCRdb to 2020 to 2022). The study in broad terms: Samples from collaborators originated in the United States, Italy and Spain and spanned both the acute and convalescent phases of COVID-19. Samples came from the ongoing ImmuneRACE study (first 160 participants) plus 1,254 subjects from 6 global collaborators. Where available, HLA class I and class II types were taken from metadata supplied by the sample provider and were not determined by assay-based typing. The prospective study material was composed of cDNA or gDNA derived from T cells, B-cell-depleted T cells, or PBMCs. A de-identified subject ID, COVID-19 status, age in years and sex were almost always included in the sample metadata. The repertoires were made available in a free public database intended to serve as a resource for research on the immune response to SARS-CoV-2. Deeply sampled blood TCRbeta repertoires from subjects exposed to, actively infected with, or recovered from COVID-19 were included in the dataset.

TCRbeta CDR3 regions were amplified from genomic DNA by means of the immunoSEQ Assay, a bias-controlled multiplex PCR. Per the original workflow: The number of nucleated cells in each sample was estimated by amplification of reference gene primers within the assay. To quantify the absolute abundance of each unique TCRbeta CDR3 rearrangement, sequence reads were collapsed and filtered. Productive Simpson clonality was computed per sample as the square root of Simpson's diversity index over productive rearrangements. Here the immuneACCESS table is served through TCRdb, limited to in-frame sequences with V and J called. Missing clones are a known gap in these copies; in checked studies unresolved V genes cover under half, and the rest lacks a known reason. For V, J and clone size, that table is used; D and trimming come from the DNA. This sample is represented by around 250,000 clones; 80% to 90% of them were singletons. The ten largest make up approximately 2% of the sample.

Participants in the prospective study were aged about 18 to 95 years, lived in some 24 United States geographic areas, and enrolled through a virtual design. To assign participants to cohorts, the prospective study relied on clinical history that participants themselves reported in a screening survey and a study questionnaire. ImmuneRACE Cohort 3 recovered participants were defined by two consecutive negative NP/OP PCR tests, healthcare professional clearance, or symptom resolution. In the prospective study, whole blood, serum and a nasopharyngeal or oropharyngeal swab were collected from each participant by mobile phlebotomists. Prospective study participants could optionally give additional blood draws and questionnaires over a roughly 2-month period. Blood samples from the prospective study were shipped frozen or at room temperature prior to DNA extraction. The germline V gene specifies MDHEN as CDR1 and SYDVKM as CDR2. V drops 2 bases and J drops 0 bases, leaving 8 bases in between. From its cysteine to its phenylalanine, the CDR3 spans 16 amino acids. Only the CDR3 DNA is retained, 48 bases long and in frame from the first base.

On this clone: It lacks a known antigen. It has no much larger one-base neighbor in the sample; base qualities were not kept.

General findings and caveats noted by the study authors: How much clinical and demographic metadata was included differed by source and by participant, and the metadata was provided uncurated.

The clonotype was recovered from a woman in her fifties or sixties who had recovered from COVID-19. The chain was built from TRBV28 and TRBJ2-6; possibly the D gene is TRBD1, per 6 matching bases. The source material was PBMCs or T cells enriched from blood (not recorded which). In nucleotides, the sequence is TGTGCCAGCAGTTTACAGGGGTCCTCTGGGGCCAACGTCCTGACTTTC. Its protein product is CASSLQGSSGANVLTF.